This entry describes one TCR beta chain. Other DNA sequences in the sample encode the same CDR3. The protocol was immunoSEQ multiplex PCR, while the TCRdb copy is restricted to in-frame clones and leaves out a portion. This sample has 2 million to 3 million clones, with more than 85% found just once. J lost 4 bases, V lost 2 bases, and 1 base had no gene match. CDR3 length: 14 residues. CDR1 is SGHTA and CDR2 is FQGNSA in the germline V gene. This entry comes from a study of shared clonotypes between healthy human individuals. The sample consisted of naive CD4+ T cells from PBMCs. Subset here: CD45RA+ positively selected. The V gene is TRBV7-2, the J gene TRBJ2-1, with 8 bases fitting TRBD2. The receptor was isolated from a man between 18 and 29 years old in good health. Some clones in this sample may be carry-over from other donors' samples. The CDR3 region has the DNA TGTGCCAGCAGCTTAACTAGCGGATACAATGAGCAGTTCTTC. Translation: CASSLTSGYNEQFF.